This T cell receptor beta chain was captured in a study of CD8+ T cells in alopecia areata. The CDR3 sequence is 18 residues long. Trimming pared 2 bases from V and 2 bases from J, leaving 19 bases between. Germline CDR1 MNHEY, CDR2 SMNVEV (reference sequence). This clone appeared a single time. Extracted RNA was reverse transcribed into cDNA, the sequencing template. Data came from immunoSEQ multiplex PCR; TCRdb stores just in-frame clones and leaves some out. The profile covers some 190,000 clones, with 60% appearing a single time and 0.95% to 1.1% taken by the ten largest. Treatment in this sample: oral pan-JAK inhibitor, 5-10 mg twice daily.

The source is a human donor with alopecia areata. The input for sequencing was CD4+ T cells sorted from blood, taken at week 24, from a patient treated with tofacitinib. V usage is TRBV27 and J usage is TRBJ1-5; perhaps TRBD1 as D (6 bases). The CDR3 DNA is TGTGCCAGCAGTTTAGGCCCCGGAGGGGGACGTGGCAATCAGCCCCAGCATTTT. This encodes CASSLGPGGGRGNQPQHF.